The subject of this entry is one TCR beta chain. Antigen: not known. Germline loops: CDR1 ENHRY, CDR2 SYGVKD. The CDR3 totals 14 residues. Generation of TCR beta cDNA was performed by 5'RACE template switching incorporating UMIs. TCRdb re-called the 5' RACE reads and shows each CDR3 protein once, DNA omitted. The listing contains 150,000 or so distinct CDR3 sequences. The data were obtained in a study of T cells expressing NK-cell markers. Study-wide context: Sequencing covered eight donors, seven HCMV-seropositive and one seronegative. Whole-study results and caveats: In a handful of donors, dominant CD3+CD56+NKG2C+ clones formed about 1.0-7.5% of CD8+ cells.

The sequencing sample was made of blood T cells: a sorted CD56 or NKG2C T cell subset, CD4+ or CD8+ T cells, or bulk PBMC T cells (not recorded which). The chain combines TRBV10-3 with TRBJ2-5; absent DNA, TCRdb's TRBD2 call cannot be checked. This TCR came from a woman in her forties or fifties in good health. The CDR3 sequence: CAISPTSGKETQYF.